This section outlines one T cell receptor beta chain sequence together with its context. The antigen it binds to is not known. The sample holds no much larger clone one base away, and base qualities are not on file. This specimen belongs to a study of response to subunit inactivated influenza vaccine (dated 2018 in TCRdb). In the study overall: Deep quantitative profiling of the T cell receptor repertoire was used in the study to follow responses to a trivalent subunit inactivated influenza vaccine. Overall results and qualifications from the work: According to the authors, only a limited number of new T cells may be recruited by each seasonal influenza vaccination.

Library generation was performed with RT-PCR. These reads were obtained on an Illumina HiSeq 2500. TCRdb trimmed public reads at Q25 via fastp, called clones via MiXCR and kept in-frame beta chains. Each entry merges the rows of one CDR3 protein and shows their most common DNA and genes. Here the sample has around 300,000 distinct CDR3 sequences; about 20% occur a single time. About a tenth of the sample is in the top ten clones. There are 13 amino acids in the CDR3, from cysteine to phenylalanine inclusive. The entry retains the CDR3 DNA only, 39 bases that are in frame from base 1. V and J lose 7 bases and 4 bases, and a span of 10 bases separates them.

The material sequenced was PBMCs from blood, taken about 20 months after vaccination. The sequence was obtained from a man in his fifties or sixties who received an inactivated influenza vaccine. Donor details come from another sample of the same person, matched by shared clones. Recombination linked TRBV12-3 or TRBV12-4 to TRBJ2-2; no D gene is confidently identified. This receptor carries the CDR3 CASKTSSTGELFF. The DNA sequence is TGTGCCAGCAAGACCTCGAGCACCGGGGAGCTGTTTTTT.